This TCR beta chain comes out of a study of CD8+CD57+ T cells in acquired aplastic anemia. The overall study: The study obtained an average of roughly 2.9 ug of DNA from sorted CD4+ and CD8+ cells. General study points: The study identified about 30 CD8+ CDR3 sequences shared by patients and controls.

V lost 10 bases to trimming and J lost 4 bases; unmatched junction nucleotides: 10. Germline V gene data show CDR1 as LNHNV and CDR2 as YYDKDF (reference sequence). The CDR3 runs 13 residues. All patients picked for sequencing had shown, by flow cytometry, an expansion of CD8+CD57+ cells. Among the patients, all had severe acquired aplastic anemia. No therapy had been given to the patients at the time of blood sampling. Turning to this clonotype: The antigen remains unidentified.

Template material for TCR beta VDJ and CDR3 profiling consisted of genomic DNA. MiXCR, run by TCRdb on the reads, gives a single entry per CDR3 protein. Altogether 200,000 to 250,000 distinct CDR3 sequences are present, 65% being singletons, with the ten largest covering around 58%. This sequence was found in a human donor with aplastic anemia. The rearrangement uses TRBV15 and TRBJ2-7; 7 positions match TRBD2. Sequencing input: sorted CD4+, CD8+, or CD8+CD57+ T cells (not recorded which) from PBMCs. The CDR3 loop is CASTWGGGYEQYF. Here the CDR3 DNA reads TGTGCCAGCACCTGGGGGGGTGGGTACGAGCAGTACTTC. Drawing the rest from reference TRBV15 and TRBJ2-7, the complete variable domain is DAMVIQNPRYQVTQFGKPVTLSCSQTLNHNVMYWYQQKSSQAPKLLFHYYDKDFNNEADTPDNFQSRRPNTSFCFLDIRSPGLGDTAMYLCASTWGGGYEQYFGPGTRLTVT.